The clone carrying this T cell receptor (beta chain) occurred a few times. These data are taken from a study of blood T cell repertoires in COVID-19. About the research overall: Acute and convalescent COVID-19 specimens originated in the United States, Italy and Spain. PBMCs, B-cell-depleted T cells, or T cells provided the cDNA or gDNA that made up the material.

In the source study's methods: Counts of nucleated cells, estimated from reference gene primer amplification, were obtained. Data came from immunoSEQ multiplex PCR; TCRdb stores just in-frame clones and leaves some out. That table is the source of V, J and clone size, and D and trimming were worked out from the DNA. The sample has about 87,000 clones, approximately 82% seen once; the top ten hold 2% to 2.5%. Germline CDR1 and CDR2: SGHDT and YYEEEE. CDR3 length: 15 residues. V lost 3 bases and J lost 10, with 20 bases in between. The sequence was collected from an older woman with acute or convalescent COVID-19. This chain connects TRBV5-6 to TRBJ2-1; TRBD1 might be the D (6 bases). Sequencing was done on a sample of peripheral blood. The CDR3 DNA is TGTGCCAGCAGCTCCCCCCCTTCCGGACAGCCAGAGCAGTTCTTC. Amino acids: CASSSPPSGQPEQFF.